The 27 T cell receptor beta chains presented below share a single source sample, sequenced in a study of cytomegalovirus exposure and HLA in healthy donors. Some clones are missing from TCRdb's copy, which holds only in-frame ones; the method was immunoSEQ multiplex PCR. The profile covers tens of thousands of clones, with around 94% appearing a single time and around 2.3% taken by the ten largest. Sequenced input: PBMCs. The receptors come from a man between 18 and 35 years old in good health and CMV-seronegative.

V and J are TRBV7-2 and TRBJ2-7, with D tentatively TRBD1 (5 bases). Germline CDR1 reads SGHTA; CDR2 reads FQGNSA. Trimming shortened V by 1 base and J by 6 bases, and 13 bases separated the two germline ends. This CDR3 has 14 amino acids. CDR3 DNA sequence: TGTGCCAGCAGCTTAGAGGGCAGGGTCGGCGAGCAGTACTTC. Encoded protein: CASSLEGRVGEQYF.

CDR3 in DNA: TGTGCCAGCTCAGAAGACGGGATCAATGAAAAACTGTTTTTT. Its translation: CASSEDGINEKLFF. The genes are TRBV18 and TRBJ1-4; D remains unclear. V lost 5 bases and J 5 bases, leaving 12 bases between the germline ends. CDR1 and CDR2 (germline): KGHSH, LQKENI. The CDR3 is 14 amino acids.

V is TRBV27 and J is TRBJ1-1, with unresolved D. Trimming took 4 bases from V and 2 from J, leaving 5 bases between them. There are 12 residues in the CDR3. CDR1 is MNHEY and CDR2 is SMNVEV in the germline V gene (reference sequence). The CDR3 loop reads CASSSGNTEAFF. The CDR3, as DNA: TGTGCCAGCAGTTCAGGCAACACTGAAGCTTTCTTT.

This sequence joins TRBV4-1 and TRBJ1-5, with D possibly being TRBD1 (6 bases). V was pared by 0 bases and J by 4 bases, with 10 bases between. The CDR3 runs to 15 residues. Germline CDR1 reads MGHRA; CDR2 reads YSYEKL. The CDR3 region is CASSQETGWNQPQHF. Here the CDR3 DNA reads TGCGCCAGCAGCCAAGAAACAGGGTGGAATCAGCCCCAGCATTTT.

V usage is TRBV30 and J usage is TRBJ2-7, with 9 bases aligning to TRBD1. CDR1 and CDR2 (germline): GTSNPN, SVGIG (reference sequence). CDR3 length: 14 residues. V lost 3 bases, J lost 5 bases, and 8 bases stayed unmatched. CDR3 bases: TGTGCCTGGAGAACCGGGACAGGGAAAGACGAGCAGTACTTC. Protein product: CAWRTGTGKDEQYF.

This clone has only a few counts. The chain recombines TRBV19 with TRBJ1-1; no clear D gene. V lost 2 bases and J 2 bases, leaving 3 bases between the germline ends. Germline CDR1 and CDR2: LNHDA and SQIVND (reference sequence). This CDR3 region has 12 residues. The CDR3 DNA sequence: TGTGCCAGTAGTATACTTAACACTGAAGCTTTCTTT. This translates into CASSILNTEAFF.

The count of this clone is one. J is TRBJ2-5 and V is TRBV5-8; 7 nucleotides align to TRBD2. Germline trimming cut 0 bases from V and 5 bases from J; bases unmatched to any gene: 7. The germline CDR1 and CDR2 sequences are SGHTS and YDEGEE. The CDR3 has 15 residues. The CDR3, as DNA: TGTGCCAGCAGCTTGGGTTTCGGAGCGGGGGAGACCCAGTACTTC. It is translated as CASSLGFGAGETQYF.

The CDR3 sequence is CASSSQTGIWGITEAFF. The CDR3 DNA sequence: TGTGCCAGCAGTTCACAGACAGGGATTTGGGGGATCACTGAAGCTTTCTTT. The J gene is TRBJ1-1, the V gene TRBV27; the match to TRBD1 covers 7 bases. Losses at the gene ends were 4 bases for V and 4 bases for J; bases not matched to a gene: 15. The CDR3 sequence is 17 residues long. CDR1 and CDR2 from the germline V gene are MNHEY and SMNVEV (reference sequence).

Turning to this clone: Additional DNA sequences in this sample encode the identical CDR3. This chain joins TRBV6-1 and TRBJ2-1; tentatively, D is TRBD2 (5 bases). Deletions cut 2 bases from V and 3 bases from J, with 8 bases between. This CDR3 has 14 amino acids. CDR1 is MNHNS, CDR2 SASEGT, per germline. The CDR3: CASSEPGSYNEQFF. CDR3 DNA: TGTGCCAGCAGTGAACCGGGGAGCTACAATGAGCAGTTCTTC.

The chain carries TRBV10-3 and TRBJ1-1; D unclear. Trimming took 3 bases from V and 1 from J, leaving 18 bases between them. Germline V gene sequence: CDR1 ENHRY, CDR2 SYGVKD. The CDR3 is 17 amino acids. CDR3 nucleotides: TGTGCCATCAGTGAAGAGGAGGTAGGCGGAGCGAACACTGAAGCTTTCTTT. It is translated as CAISEEEVGGANTEAFF.

Regarding this clone: Additional DNA sequences in this sample encode the identical CDR3. The rearrangement joins TRBV6-1 to TRBJ2-1; no firm D call. The CDR3 is 14 residues long. The V gene's germline CDR1 is MNHNS and CDR2 SASEGT. Trimming took 2 bases from V and 1 from J, leaving 6 bases between them. CDR3 DNA sequence: TGTGCCAGCAGTGAACCCGGGTCCTACAATGAGCAGTTCTTC. Translating gives CASSEPGSYNEQFF.

This clone was recorded only once. J is TRBJ2-1 and V is TRBV7-6; tentatively, D is TRBD2 (5 bases). This CDR3 is built from 17 residues. Germline V gene lookup returns CDR1 SGHVS and CDR2 FNYEAQ. V was cut by 5 bases and J by 4 bases, with 21 bases left in between. In DNA, the CDR3 is TGTGCCAGCAGCCGCGCCCCAGAGGGAAAGGTTTACAATGAGCAGTTCTTC. Translated: CASSRAPEGKVYNEQFF.

The genes are TRBV25-1 and TRBJ2-1, with a weak D call TRBD1 (6 bases). Germline V gives CDR1 MGHDK, CDR2 SYGVNS. The CDR3 sequence is 12 residues long. Trimming took off 5 bases at V and 9 bases at J, with 11 bases between the two ends. The CDR3 DNA follows: TGTGCCAGCAGTACAGGGCAGGTTGAGCAGTTCTTC. Translating gives CASSTGQVEQFF. Complete variable domain (other parts from reference TRBV25-1 and TRBJ2-1): EADIYQTPRYLVIGTGKKITLECSQTMGHDKMYWYQQDPGMELHLIHYSYGVNSTEKGDLSSESTVSRIRTEHFPLTLESARPSHTSQYLCASSTGQVEQFFGPGTRLTVL.

The gene calls are TRBV5-4 and TRBJ2-7; possible D gene TRBD1, 6 bases. V gave up 4 bases and J gave up 4 bases, with 9 bases separating them. The CDR3 is 12 residues long. Germline V gene sequence: CDR1 SGHNT, CDR2 YYREEE (reference sequence). CDR3 amino acids: CASSKQGYEQYF. The CDR3 DNA is TGTGCCAGCAGCAAACAGGGTTACGAGCAGTACTTC.

The rearrangement joins TRBV5-1 to TRBJ2-7; the D is unclear. Germline CDR1 is SGHRS and CDR2 is YFSETQ. Trimming removed 7 bases at V and 5 bases at J, with 19 bases between. The CDR3 loop spans 14 amino acids. The CDR3 region has the DNA TGCGCCAGCTCCTCCCCAAGCCGGTCCAACGAGCAGTACTTC. As protein: CASSSPSRSNEQYF. Drawing the rest from reference TRBV5-1 and TRBJ2-7, the complete variable domain is KAGVTQTPRYLIKTRGQQVTLSCSPISGHRSVSWYQQTPGQGLQFLFEYFSETQRNKGNFPGRFSGRQFSNSRSEMNVSTLELGDSALYLCASSSPSRSNEQYFGPGTRLTVT.

The V call is TRBV2, the J call TRBJ2-7; possible D gene TRBD1, 5 bases. The CDR3 totals 13 residues. Germline assignment: CDR1 SNHLY and CDR2 FYNNEI. Trimming took off 6 bases at V and 3 bases at J, with 12 bases between the two ends. As DNA, the CDR3 is TGTGCCAGCAGGCAGGGTGGGAACTACGAGCAGTACTTC. Translation gives CASRQGGNYEQYF.

The rearrangement uses TRBV30 and TRBJ2-7, with D possibly TRBD1 on 6 matching bases. The CDR3 runs 12 residues. V was trimmed by 2 bases and J by 6 bases, leaving 11 bases between them. Germline-derived CDR1 and CDR2 are GTSNPN and SVGIG (reference sequence). CDR3 in amino acids: CAWSRTEGEQYF. DNA for the CDR3: TGTGCCTGGAGTCGGACAGAGGGCGAGCAGTACTTC.

The chain is built from TRBV19 and TRBJ1-5; a possible D gene is TRBD1 (5 bases). Germline CDR1 reads LNHDA; CDR2 reads SQIVND (reference sequence). The CDR3 spans 15 residues. The V and J ends lost 3 bases and 6 bases respectively, with 15 bases between them. CDR3 amino acids: CASSIVGVESQPQHF. The CDR3 DNA follows: TGTGCCAGTAGTATCGTAGGGGTTGAAAGTCAGCCCCAGCATTTT. The complete variable domain, with remaining parts taken from reference TRBV19 and TRBJ1-5, reads DGGITQSPKYLFRKEGQNVTLSCEQNLNHDAMYWYRQDPGQGLRLIYYSQIVNDFQKGDIAEGYSVSREKKESFPLTVTSAQKNPTAFYLCASSIVGVESQPQHFGDGTRLSIL.

The chain joins TRBV5-1 to TRBJ2-5; TRBD2 matches at 13 bases. Germline trimming cut 5 bases from V and 4 bases from J; bases unmatched to any gene: 11. The CDR3 has 17 residues. Germline CDR1 and CDR2: SGHRS and YFSETQ. The CDR3 sequence is CASRDPRLAGGGETQYF. The CDR3 coding sequence is TGCGCCAGCAGGGACCCTAGACTAGCGGGAGGTGGAGAGACCCAGTACTTC.

V and J are TRBV7-2 and TRBJ2-3; 10 nucleotides match TRBD2. Trimming removed 0 bases from V and 7 bases from J; junction bases left unmatched: 7. The germline V gene encodes CDR1 SGHTA and CDR2 FQGNSA. CDR3 size: 16 residues. The CDR3 region has the DNA TGTGCCAGCAGCTTAGCGTCAAGCGGGAGGGCCTATACGCAGTATTTT. It is translated as CASSLASSGRAYTQYF.

The gene calls are TRBV7-2 and TRBJ2-3; 12 bases align to TRBD2. The ends lost 3 bases at V and 2 bases at J; junction bases unmatched: 6. From germline, CDR1 is SGHTA and CDR2 FQGNSA. This CDR3 has 17 amino acids. The CDR3 spells CASSLLLAGGHTDTQYF. DNA of the CDR3: TGTGCCAGCAGCTTGCTACTAGCGGGAGGTCACACAGATACGCAGTATTTT.

The chain has TRBV28 and TRBJ2-2; maybe TRBD2 (6 bases). The length of the CDR3 is 15 residues. Trimming removed 3 bases from V and 1 base from J, with 9 bases in between. Germline-derived CDR1 and CDR2 are MDHEN and SYDVKM. CDR3 amino acids: CASSFQRVNTGELFF. CDR3 sequence (DNA): TGTGCCAGCAGTTTTCAGCGGGTGAACACCGGGGAGCTGTTTTTT.

The chain couples TRBV5-5 to TRBJ2-7; 7 bases are shared with TRBD2. The CDR3 is 15 amino acids. Trimming cost V 0 bases and J 0 bases; bases outside gene matches: 3. Germline values: CDR1 SGHKS, CDR2 YYEKEE (reference sequence). CDR3 loop: CASSLASGSSYEQYF. The CDR3 coding sequence is TGTGCCAGCAGCTTGGCTAGCGGTAGCTCCTACGAGCAGTACTTC.

This clone was observed a single time. V and J are TRBV28 and TRBJ2-2; weak D call: TRBD2 (6 bases). Per the germline V gene, CDR1 is MDHEN and CDR2 is SYDVKM. V was trimmed by 4 bases and J by 5 bases, leaving 14 bases between them. The CDR3 is 15 residues long. For the CDR3, the DNA is TGTGCCAGCAGTTCGGGGAGGTTCGGTACCGGGGAGCTGTTTTTT. It yields the protein CASSSGRFGTGELFF.

The rearrangement uses TRBV2 and TRBJ2-3, with D perhaps matching TRBD1 (6 bases). Germline V gives CDR1 SNHLY, CDR2 FYNNEI. The CDR3 runs to 12 residues. Trimming cost V 11 bases and J 1 base, with 10 bases left between them. In DNA form, the CDR3 reads TGTGCCCGCCGACAGGGCACAGATACGCAGTATTTT. Translation gives CARRQGTDTQYF. Full variable domain (remainder filled in from reference TRBV2 and TRBJ2-3): EPEVTQTPSHQVTQMGQEVILRCVPISNHLYFYWYRQILGQKVEFLVSFYNNEISEKSEIFDDQFSVERPDGSNFTLKIRSTKLEDSAMYFCARRQGTDTQYFGPGTRLTVL.

This clone is a singleton in its sample. The chain recombines TRBV9 with TRBJ1-1; D remains unclear. Germline assignment: CDR1 SGDLS and CDR2 YYNGEE. The germline V and J ends were trimmed by 4 bases and 2 bases, with 15 bases remaining between them. CDR3 length: 15 residues. The DNA for the CDR3 is TGTGCCAGCAGCCCCGGACGGGCGGGAAACACTGAAGCTTTCTTT. This gives the protein CASSPGRAGNTEAFF.

This chain uses TRBV4-2 with TRBJ2-1, with 14 bases aligning to TRBD2. CDR1 and CDR2 (germline): LGHNA, YNFKEQ. This CDR3 has 23 residues. The ends lost 1 base at V and 0 bases at J; junction bases unmatched: 17. The chain's CDR3 is CASSQVFSGSRLAGGSSYNEQFF. The CDR3 nucleotides are TGTGCCAGCAGCCAAGTTTTTTCGGGATCCCGACTAGCGGGAGGGAGCTCCTACAATGAGCAGTTCTTC.